The clone carrying this T cell receptor beta chain was picked up a small number of times. V was clipped by 4 bases and J by 2 bases, with 15 bases between them. The CDR3 totals 15 residues. CDR1 and CDR2 from the germline V gene are SGHKS and YYEKEE (reference sequence). This specimen belongs to a study of human T cells and chemical hapten exposure. Regarding time point: patch test 2, 6 weeks after DPC sensitization. The treatment: therapeutic diphenylcyclopropenone sensitization with weekly scalp DPC. Using its own MiXCR run on the RACE reads, TCRdb lists one record per CDR3 protein. The sample yields some 84,000 distinct CDR3 sequences, over 9.5% seen once.

This rearrangement joins TRBV5-5 to TRBJ1-1, with D perhaps TRBD1 (6 bases). This TCR was recovered from a woman aged 50 to 60 with alopecia areata. Some clones in this sample may be carry-over from other donors' samples. Source: whole blood, taken in connection with sensitization to the hapten diphenylcyclopropenone (DPC). The CDR3 reads CASSRQTGGNTEAFF. In DNA, the CDR3 is TGTGCCAGCAGCAGACAGACAGGCGGAAACACTGAAGCTTTCTTT.